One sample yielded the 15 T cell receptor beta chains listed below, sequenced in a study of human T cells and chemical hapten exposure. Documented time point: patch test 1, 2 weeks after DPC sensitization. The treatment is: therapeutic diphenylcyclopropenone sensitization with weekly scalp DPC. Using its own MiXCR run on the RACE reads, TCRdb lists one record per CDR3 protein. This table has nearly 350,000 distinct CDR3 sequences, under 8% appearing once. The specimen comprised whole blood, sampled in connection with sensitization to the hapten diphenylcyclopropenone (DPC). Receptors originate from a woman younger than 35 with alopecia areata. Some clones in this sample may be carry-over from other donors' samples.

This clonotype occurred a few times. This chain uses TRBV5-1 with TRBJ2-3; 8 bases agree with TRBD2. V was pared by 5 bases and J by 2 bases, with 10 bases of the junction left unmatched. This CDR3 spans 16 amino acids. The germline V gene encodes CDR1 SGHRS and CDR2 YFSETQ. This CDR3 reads CASRSGLGGPTDTQYF. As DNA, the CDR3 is TGCGCCAGCAGGTCGGGACTAGGAGGCCCCACAGATACGCAGTATTTT. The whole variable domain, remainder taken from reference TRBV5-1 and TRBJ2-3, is KAGVTQTPRYLIKTRGQQVTLSCSPISGHRSVSWYQQTPGQGLQFLFEYFSETQRNKGNFPGRFSGRQFSNSRSEMNVSTLELGDSALYLCASRSGLGGPTDTQYFGPGTRLTVL.

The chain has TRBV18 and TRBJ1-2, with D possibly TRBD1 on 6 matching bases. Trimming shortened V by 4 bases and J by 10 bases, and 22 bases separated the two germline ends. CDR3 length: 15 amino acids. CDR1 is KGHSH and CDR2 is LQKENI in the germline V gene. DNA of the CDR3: TGTGCCAGCTCACTCCAACAGGGAGATGCGGCGCACTACACCTTC. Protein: CASSLQQGDAAHYTF.

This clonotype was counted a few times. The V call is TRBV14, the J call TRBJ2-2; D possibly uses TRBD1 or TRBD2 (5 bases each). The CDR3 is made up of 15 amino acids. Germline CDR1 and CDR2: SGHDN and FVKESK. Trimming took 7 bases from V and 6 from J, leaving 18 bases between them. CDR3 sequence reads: CASTQKGLAAGELFF. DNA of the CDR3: TGTGCCAGCACCCAGAAGGGGCTAGCCGCCGGGGAGCTGTTTTTT.

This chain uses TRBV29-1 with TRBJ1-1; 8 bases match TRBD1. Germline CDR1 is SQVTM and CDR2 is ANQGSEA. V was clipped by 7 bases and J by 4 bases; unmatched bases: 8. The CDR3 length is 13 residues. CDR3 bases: TGCAGCGAGCAGGGGGCCGCGGGCACTGAAGCTTTCTTT. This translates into CSEQGAAGTEAFF. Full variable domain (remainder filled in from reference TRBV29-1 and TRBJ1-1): SAVISQKPSRDICQRGTSLTIQCQVDSQVTMMFWYRQQPGQSLTLIATANQGSEATYESGFVIDKFPISRPNLTFSTLTVSNMSPEDSSIYLCSEQGAAGTEAFFGQGTRLTVV.

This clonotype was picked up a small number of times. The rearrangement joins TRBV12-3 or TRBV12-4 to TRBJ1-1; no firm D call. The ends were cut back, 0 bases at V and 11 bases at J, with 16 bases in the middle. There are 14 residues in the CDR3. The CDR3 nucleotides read TGTGCCAGCAGTTTAGCTCTGGGAGCCCCGGGGGCTTTCTTT. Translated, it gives CASSLALGAPGAFF.

CDR3 sequence (DNA): TGTGCCAGCAGCCAGACGCGACAGGGGGGACGGGGTACGCAGTATTTT. Translation gives CASSQTRQGGRGTQYF. V gene TRBV6-5 combines with J gene TRBJ2-3, with TRBD1 matching over 9 bases. CDR3 size: 16 residues. J gave up 8 bases and V 6 bases, and 15 bases lay outside the gene matches. In germline, CDR1 is MNHEY, CDR2 SVGAGI.

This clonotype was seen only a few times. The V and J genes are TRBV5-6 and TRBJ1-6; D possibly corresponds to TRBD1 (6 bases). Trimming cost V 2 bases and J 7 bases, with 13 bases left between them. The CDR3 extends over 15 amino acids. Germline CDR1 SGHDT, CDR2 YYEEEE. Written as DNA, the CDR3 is TGTGCCAGCAGCTTCTTGGGCCAGGGGAATTCACCCCTCCACTTT. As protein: CASSFLGQGNSPLHF.

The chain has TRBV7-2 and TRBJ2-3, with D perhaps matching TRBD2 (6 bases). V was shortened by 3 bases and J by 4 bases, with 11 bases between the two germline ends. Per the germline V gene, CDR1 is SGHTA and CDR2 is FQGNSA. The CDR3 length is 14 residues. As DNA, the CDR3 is TGTGCCAGCAGCTTCGGAGGGAGGCCAGATACGCAGTATTTT. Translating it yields CASSFGGRPDTQYF.

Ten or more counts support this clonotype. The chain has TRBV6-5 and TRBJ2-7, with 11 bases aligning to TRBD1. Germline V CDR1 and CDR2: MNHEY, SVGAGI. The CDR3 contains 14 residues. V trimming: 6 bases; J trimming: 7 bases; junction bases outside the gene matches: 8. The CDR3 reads CASRMDRGLGEQYF. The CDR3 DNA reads TGTGCCAGCAGGATGGACAGGGGGCTAGGAGAGCAGTACTTC.

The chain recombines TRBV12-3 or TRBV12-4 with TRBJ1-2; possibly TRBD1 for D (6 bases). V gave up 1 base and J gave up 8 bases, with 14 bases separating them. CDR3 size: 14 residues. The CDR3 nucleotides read TGTGCCAGCAGTTTAGGTGTCAGGGGCTACGGCTACACCTTC. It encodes CASSLGVRGYGYTF.

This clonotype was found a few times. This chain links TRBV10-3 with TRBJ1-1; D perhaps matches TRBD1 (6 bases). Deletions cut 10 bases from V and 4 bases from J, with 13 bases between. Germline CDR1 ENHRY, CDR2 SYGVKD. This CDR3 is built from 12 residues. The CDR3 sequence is CATWGRGTEAFF. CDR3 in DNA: TGTGCCACCTGGGGCAGGGGCACTGAAGCTTTCTTT.

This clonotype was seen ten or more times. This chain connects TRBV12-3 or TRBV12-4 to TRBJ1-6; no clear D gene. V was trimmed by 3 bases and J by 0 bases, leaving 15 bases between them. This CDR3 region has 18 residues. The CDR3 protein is CASSFSLSTNSYNSPLHF. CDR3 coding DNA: TGTGCCAGCAGTTTTTCCCTCTCTACAAACTCCTATAATTCACCCCTCCACTTT.

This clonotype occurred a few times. CDR3 loop: CASSLRGTGNIQYF. The DNA for the CDR3 is TGTGCCAGCAGCTTAAGGGGGACAGGGAACATTCAGTACTTC. This rearrangement joins TRBV7-9 to TRBJ2-4, with 9 bases identical to TRBD1. V shed 2 bases and J 7 bases; nucleotides not matched to a gene: 3. Germline V gene sequence: CDR1 SEHNR, CDR2 FQNEAQ (reference sequence). The CDR3 extends over 14 amino acids.

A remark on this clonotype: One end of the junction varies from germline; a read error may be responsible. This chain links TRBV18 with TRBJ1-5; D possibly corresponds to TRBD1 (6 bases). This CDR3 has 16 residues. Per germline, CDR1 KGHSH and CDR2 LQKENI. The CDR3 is CASSPGPGDSNQLQHF. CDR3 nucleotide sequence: TGTGCCAGCTCACCAGGACCAGGGGATAGCAATCAGCTCCAGCATTTT.

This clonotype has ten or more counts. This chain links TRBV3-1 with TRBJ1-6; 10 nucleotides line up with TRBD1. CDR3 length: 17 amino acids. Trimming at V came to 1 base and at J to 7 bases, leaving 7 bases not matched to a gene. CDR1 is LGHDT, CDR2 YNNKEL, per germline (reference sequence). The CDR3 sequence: CASSQATGGAGNSPLHF. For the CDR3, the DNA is TGTGCCAGCAGCCAAGCGACAGGGGGCGCCGGGAATTCACCCCTCCACTTT.